Presented here are 26 T cell receptor beta chains from one specimen sequenced in a study of CD8 T cells in Susac syndrome (dated by TCRdb to 2018 to 2020). Library method: the immunoSEQ multiplex PCR assay. RNA was extracted with the RNeasy kit and about 0.5 to 1 ug was reverse transcribed using random hexamers. TCRdb reprocessed the public reads (quality trimming at Q25 with fastp, clone calling with MiXCR) and kept in-frame beta chains. For every CDR3 protein sequence, its rows merge into one entry that carries the most common genes and DNA. The sample records 71,000 or so distinct CDR3 sequences, around 96% of which are singletons. The ten largest clones take up 0.09% to 0.13% of the sample. Source material: CD4+ T cells from PBMCs. These receptors were taken from a human donor with multiple sclerosis.

V and J are TRBV29-1 and TRBJ2-1, with no clear D. Germline-derived CDR1 and CDR2 are SQVTM and ANQGSEA. Trimming stripped 6 bases from V and 7 bases from J, with 16 bases between. This CDR3 comprises 13 residues. The DNA for the CDR3 is TGCAGCGTCAGCTCTAGTGCATTGAATGAGCAGTTCTTC. Encoded protein: CSVSSSALNEQFF.

V gene TRBV28 combines with J gene TRBJ2-7; TRBD1 agrees at 8 bases. The CDR3 spans 16 residues. Trimming cost V 3 bases and J 11 bases; bases outside gene matches: 18. CDR1 and CDR2 from the germline V gene are MDHEN and SYDVKM. CDR3 coding DNA: TGTGCCAGCAGTTTGGCGGACAGGGCCATAAGTTTACTTGAGTACTTC. Amino acid sequence: CASSLADRAISLLEYF.

The rearrangement joins TRBV27 to TRBJ1-2; a weak D match, TRBD1 (5 bases). This CDR3 comprises 15 residues. Trimming took 0 bases from V and 4 from J, leaving 12 bases between them. Looked up from germline, CDR1 is MNHEY and CDR2 is SMNVEV (reference sequence). Here the CDR3 reads CASSLSGGIGYGYTF. CDR3 DNA sequence: TGTGCCAGCAGTTTATCCGGGGGGATCGGCTATGGCTACACCTTC.

This chain connects TRBV7-6 to TRBJ2-1; TRBD1 matches 10 bases. The CDR3 spans 16 residues. Unmatched junction bases numbered 6, after V lost 0 bases and J lost 7 bases. Looked up from germline, CDR1 is SGHVS and CDR2 is FNYEAQ. CDR3 bases: TGTGCCAGCAGCTTAGCCCCGGGACAGGGGTTTAATGAGCAGTTCTTC. This encodes CASSLAPGQGFNEQFF. Variable domain in full (rest from reference TRBV7-6 and TRBJ2-1): GAGVSQSPRYKVTKRGQDVALRCDPISGHVSLYWYRQALGQGPEFLTYFNYEAQQDKSGLPNDRFSAERPEGSISTLTIQRTEQRDSAMYRCASSLAPGQGFNEQFFGPGTRLTVL.

The chain carries TRBV5-6 and TRBJ2-7, with 9 bases lining up with TRBD1. This CDR3 has 13 residues. The J segment lost 5 bases and the V segment lost 0 bases, leaving 0 bases of the junction unmatched. CDR1 and CDR2 from the germline V gene are SGHDT and YYEEEE. CDR3 protein: CASSLDRGHEQYF. The CDR3 DNA sequence: TGTGCCAGCAGCTTGGACAGGGGGCACGAGCAGTACTTC.

V and J are TRBV7-2 and TRBJ2-3; 9 bases are a match to TRBD1. This CDR3 region has 16 residues. J lost 5 bases, V lost 5 bases, and 11 bases had no gene match. Germline values: CDR1 SGHTA, CDR2 FQGNSA. For the CDR3, the DNA is TGTGCCAGCAGCCTACATCTACAGGGGGCGGGAGATACGCAGTATTTT. This gives the protein CASSLHLQGAGDTQYF.

V is TRBV20-1 and J is TRBJ1-6, with TRBD1 as a possible D gene (5 bases). The CDR3 loop spans 15 amino acids. CDR1 and CDR2 (germline): DFQATT, SNEGSKA (reference sequence). V was pared by 0 bases and J by 6 bases, with 12 bases between. The CDR3 is CSARDSGRVNSPLHF. The CDR3 DNA sequence: TGCAGTGCTAGAGATTCTGGCAGGGTTAATTCACCCCTCCACTTT.

This clonotype was seen a single time. The chain joins TRBV9 to TRBJ2-3; 13 bases align to TRBD2. Germline CDR1 and CDR2: SGDLS and YYNGEE. V dropped 2 bases and J dropped 9; count of bases not matched to a gene: 0. This CDR3 has 13 amino acids. This CDR3 reads CASSVGLAGTQYF. CDR3 nucleotide sequence: TGTGCCAGCAGCGTGGGACTAGCGGGGACGCAGTATTTT.

The CDR3 DNA reads as TGTGCCAGCAGCGTAGGCCCACAGAGCTATGGCTACACCTTC. Translating it yields CASSVGPQSYGYTF. The chain carries TRBV9 and TRBJ1-2; D unresolved. Germline-derived CDR1 and CDR2 are SGDLS and YYNGEE. V was shortened by 0 bases and J by 4 bases, with 10 bases between the two germline ends. The CDR3 is made up of 14 amino acids.

The chain employs TRBV6-6 and TRBJ1-5; 8 bases map to TRBD1. V was clipped by 5 bases and J by 7 bases; unmatched bases: 10. This CDR3 is built from 15 residues. Per germline, CDR1 MNHNY and CDR2 SVGAGI (reference sequence). CDR3 in amino acids: CASSRQGRFGQPQHF. The CDR3, as DNA: TGTGCCAGCAGTCGACAGGGGAGGTTTGGGCAGCCCCAGCATTTT.

The rearrangement joins TRBV20-1 to TRBJ1-1; weak D call: TRBD1 (6 bases). This CDR3 is 15 amino acids long. The germline V and J ends were trimmed by 1 base and 2 bases, with 14 bases remaining between them. CDR1 is DFQATT, CDR2 SNEGSKA, per germline (reference sequence). The CDR3 DNA sequence: TGCAGTGCTAGAGGGACAGCGAGAATTAACACTGAAGCTTTCTTT. It specifies CSARGTARINTEAFF.

V and J are TRBV11-3 and TRBJ2-1; D unresolved. CDR1 and CDR2 (germline): SGHNT, YENEEA. Trimming removed 4 bases from V and 3 bases from J, with 7 bases in between. The length of the CDR3 is 13 residues. CDR3 loop: CASSSPRYNEQFF. The CDR3 DNA sequence: TGTGCCAGCAGCTCCCCTCGCTACAATGAGCAGTTCTTC.

The gene calls are TRBV4-1 and TRBJ1-1; D not certain. This CDR3 region has 13 residues. The germline V gene has CDR1 MGHRA and CDR2 YSYEKL. V was pared by 1 base and J by 1 base, with 4 bases between. The CDR3 loop reads CASSQAGNTEAFF. The CDR3, as DNA: TGCGCCAGCAGCCAAGCAGGGAACACTGAAGCTTTCTTT.

The chain combines TRBV3-1 with TRBJ2-5; 7 positions agree with TRBD1. The CDR3 has 13 residues. Germline CDR1 reads LGHDT; CDR2 reads YNNKEL (reference sequence). V shed 4 bases and J 7 bases; nucleotides not matched to a gene: 6. CDR3 DNA: TGTGCCAGCAGCCTGACAGGGTTCTCGACCCAGTACTTC. It translates to CASSLTGFSTQYF.

The chain employs TRBV3-1 and TRBJ2-3; D perhaps matches TRBD2 (5 bases). Looked up from germline, CDR1 is LGHDT and CDR2 is YNNKEL (reference sequence). Trimming pared 4 bases from V and 8 bases from J, leaving 13 bases between. This CDR3 comprises 13 residues. The CDR3: CASSRSLEGTQYF. CDR3 DNA: TGTGCCAGCAGCCGCTCCTTAGAGGGTACGCAGTATTTT.

The genes are TRBV20-1 and TRBJ2-1; D is possibly TRBD2 (6 bases). Trimming took 1 base from V and 8 from J, leaving 15 bases between them. The CDR3 contains 14 residues. Per germline, CDR1 DFQATT and CDR2 SNEGSKA (reference sequence). CDR3 nucleotide sequence: TGCAGTGCTAGAGTCCCACGCGGGGTCGATGAGCAGTTCTTC. Its protein product is CSARVPRGVDEQFF.

As to this clonotype: The junction shows a germline mismatch at one end, possibly a read error. The genes are TRBV3-1 and TRBJ2-1, with 9 nucleotides matching TRBD1. Germline CDR1 is LGHDT and CDR2 is YNNKEL (reference sequence). The CDR3 contains 11 residues. The CDR3 is CASSLGTGSIF. The CDR3 DNA follows: TGTGCCAGCAGTTTAGGGACAGGGTCGATATTC.

The rearrangement uses TRBV30 and TRBJ1-3; 8 positions match TRBD1. The CDR3 has 14 amino acids. The V segment lost 8 bases and the J segment 0 bases; nucleotides outside the gene matches: 6. Germline V gene lookup returns CDR1 GTSNPN and CDR2 SVGIG (reference sequence). CDR3 region: CALLTGGSGNTIYF. The CDR3 DNA follows: TGTGCCCTCCTAACAGGGGGCTCTGGAAACACCATATATTTT.

This clonotype was observed a handful of times. The chain carries TRBV4-1 and TRBJ2-5; a weak D match, TRBD1 (5 bases). Trimming cost V 0 bases and J 4 bases, with 6 bases left between them. CDR1 and CDR2 from the germline V gene are MGHRA and YSYEKL. This CDR3 has 13 amino acids. For the CDR3, the DNA is TGCGCCAGCAGCCAAGACCAGGGAGAGACCCAGTACTTC. Amino acid sequence: CASSQDQGETQYF.

A few counts support this clonotype. This chain links TRBV6-5 with TRBJ1-2; D unresolved. V dropped 8 bases and J dropped 4 bases, with 11 bases sitting between them. Germline V gene data show CDR1 as MNHEY and CDR2 as SVGAGI. The CDR3 length is 12 residues. CDR3 in amino acids: CASATLGYGYTF. CDR3 coding DNA: TGTGCCAGCGCCACGTTGGGCTATGGCTACACCTTC.

This chain joins TRBV28 and TRBJ2-1; D unclear. V was cut by 5 bases and J by 1 base, with 12 bases left in between. The CDR3 is 15 amino acids. Germline CDR1 and CDR2: MDHEN and SYDVKM. The CDR3, as DNA: TGTGCCAGCAGTGCCTCGGTGGGTTCCTACAATGAGCAGTTCTTC. It encodes CASSASVGSYNEQFF.

This clonotype has only one observation. V and J are TRBV2 and TRBJ1-1, with 8 bases fitting TRBD1. CDR1 and CDR2 (germline): SNHLY, FYNNEI. V shed 10 bases, J shed 5 bases, and the junction held 15 bases outside the gene matches. This CDR3 comprises 15 residues. Written as DNA, the CDR3 is TGTGCCACCGCCAGACAGGGGCCGCGATGGACTGAAGCTTTCTTT. Residues: CATARQGPRWTEAFF.

V usage is TRBV3-1 and J usage is TRBJ2-7; 7 nucleotides align to TRBD2. Germline CDR1 is LGHDT and CDR2 is YNNKEL (reference sequence). Unmatched junction bases numbered 5, after V lost 0 bases and J lost 3 bases. The CDR3 totals 15 residues. CDR3 nucleotides: TGTGCCAGCAGCCAAGATTTGGCTAGCGGCTACGAGCAGTACTTC. Amino acid sequence: CASSQDLASGYEQYF.

The chain links TRBV7-8 to TRBJ1-5, with D hard to call. The V end was cut by 0 bases, the J end by 4 bases, with 10 bases between. The germline CDR1 and CDR2 sequences are SGHVS and FQNEAQ. CDR3 length: 15 residues. CDR3 sequence (DNA): TGTGCCAGCAGCTTAGCAGTCGGGCGGAATCAGCCCCAGCATTTT. Translation: CASSLAVGRNQPQHF. The variable domain in full, with the rest retrieved from reference TRBV7-8 and TRBJ1-5, is GAGVSQSPRYKVAKRGQDVALRCDPISGHVSLFWYQQALGQGPEFLTYFQNEAQLDKSGLPSDRFFAERPEGSVSTLKIQRTQQEDSAVYLCASSLAVGRNQPQHFGDGTRLSIL.

This clonotype is a singleton in its sample. This sequence joins TRBV2 and TRBJ2-7; 7 nucleotides line up with TRBD1. CDR1 SNHLY and CDR2 FYNNEI come from the germline V gene. The trim removed 7 bases at V and 7 bases at J, leaving 10 bases unmatched. The CDR3 is 13 residues long. CDR3 bases: TGTGCCAGCAAAGCGACAGGGTCCGGGGAGCAGTACTTC. As protein: CASKATGSGEQYF.

The rearrangement links TRBV30 to TRBJ2-3, with TRBD2 matching over 7 bases. The trim removed 3 bases at V and 1 base at J, leaving 7 bases unmatched. This CDR3 contains 15 residues. The germline gives CDR1 GTSNPN, CDR2 SVGIG (reference sequence). CDR3 sequence: CAWRMGLAGTDTQYF. The CDR3 region has the DNA TGTGCCTGGAGGATGGGTCTAGCGGGCACAGATACGCAGTATTTT.